This entry describes one T cell receptor (beta chain). Its target is unknown. These data come from a study of T-cell reconstitution after alpha-beta-depleted transplantation in children. Points from the study as a whole: Surviving recipient T cells and intrathymic progenitors accounted for some patients' high TCRbeta diversity at day 60. At around two months after transplant, the alpha-beta T cells were reportedly derived from several hundred expanded clones that came from non-depleted graft cells. T-cell counts and diversity were attributed mostly to newly produced T cells one year after transplant.

Preparing the TCRbeta library involved the use of unique molecular identifiers. TCRdb passed the PCR reads through MiXCR, listing each CDR3 protein once. The data show about 580,000 distinct CDR3 sequences, with 25% to 30% seen just once and about 35% held by the top ten. Trimming cost V 4 bases and J 7 bases; bases outside gene matches: 7. This CDR3 is built from 14 residues. Germline V lookup: CDR1 ENHRY, CDR2 SYGVKD. The TCR comes from a boy in the first two years of life with Wiskott-Aldrich syndrome, due to receive a stem cell transplant. The V and J genes are TRBV10-3 and TRBJ2-4; 7 nucleotides agree with TRBD2. The sequencing used PBMCs, collected before TCRalphabeta/CD19-depleted stem cell transplant. This chain's CDR3 is CAISAGTIGNIQYF. The CDR3 nucleotides are TGTGCCATCAGTGCGGGGACTATTGGGAACATTCAGTACTTC.